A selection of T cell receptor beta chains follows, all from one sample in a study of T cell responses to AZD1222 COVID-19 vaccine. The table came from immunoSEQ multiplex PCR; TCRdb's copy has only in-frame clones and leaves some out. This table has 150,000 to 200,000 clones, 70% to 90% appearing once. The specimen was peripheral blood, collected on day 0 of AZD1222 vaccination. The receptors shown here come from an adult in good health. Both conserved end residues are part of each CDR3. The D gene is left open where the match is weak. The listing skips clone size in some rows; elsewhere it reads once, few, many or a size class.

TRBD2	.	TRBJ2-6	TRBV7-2	CASSFGGGASGANVLTF	TGTGCCAGCAGCTTTGGGGGAGGGGCCTCTGGGGCCAACGTCCTGACTTTC
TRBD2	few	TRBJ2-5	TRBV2	CASSDSGSQYF	TGTGCCAGCAGTGATAGCGGGTCCCAGTACTTC
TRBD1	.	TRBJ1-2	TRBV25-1	CASRQGEGYTF	TGTGCCAGCAGACAGGGGGAGGGCTACACCTTC
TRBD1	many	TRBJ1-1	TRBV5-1	CASSPRGGQSNTEAFF	TGCGCCAGCAGCCCGCGAGGGGGACAGTCGAACACTGAAGCTTTCTTT
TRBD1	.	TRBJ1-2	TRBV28	CASSLGQNYGYTF	TGTGCCAGCAGTTTGGGACAGAACTATGGCTACACCTTC
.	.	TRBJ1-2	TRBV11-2	CASSLDRGAGVYGYTF	TGTGCCAGCAGCTTAGATCGGGGGGCAGGGGTATATGGCTACACCTTC
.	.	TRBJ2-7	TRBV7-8	CASSLEIRRNFAYEQYF	TGTGCCAGCAGCTTAGAAATTCGACGGAACTTTGCCTACGAGCAGTACTTC
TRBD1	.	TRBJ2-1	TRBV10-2	CASRQGGRIFKNEQFF	TGCGCCAGCAGACAGGGGGGTAGGATTTTTAAAAATGAGCAGTTCTTC
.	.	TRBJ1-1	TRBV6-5	CASSYSGQMNTEAFF	TGTGCCAGCAGTTACAGCGGACAGATGAACACTGAAGCTTTCTTT
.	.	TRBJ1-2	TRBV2	CASSEEGIGYGYTF	TGTGCCAGCAGTGAAGAGGGTATTGGCTATGGCTACACCTTC
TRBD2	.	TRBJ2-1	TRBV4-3	CASSQDRGGSLRNEQFF	TGCGCCAGCAGCCAAGATCGAGGCGGGAGTTTGCGGAATGAGCAGTTCTTC
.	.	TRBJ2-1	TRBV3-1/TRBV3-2	CASSQDLGTIYNEQFF	TGTGCCAGCAGCCAAGATCTGGGGACCATATACAATGAGCAGTTCTTC
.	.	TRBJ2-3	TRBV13	CASSLGRITAPGTQYF	TGTGCCAGCAGCTTAGGGCGTATTACCGCCCCGGGTACGCAGTATTTT
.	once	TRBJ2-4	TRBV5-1	CASSSGRDGKNIQYF	TGCGCCAGCAGCTCAGGCAGGGATGGCAAAAACATTCAGTACTTC
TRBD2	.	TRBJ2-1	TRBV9	CASSAGGHNEQFF	TGTGCCAGCAGCGCGGGAGGACACAATGAGCAGTTCTTC
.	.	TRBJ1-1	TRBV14	CASSEQENTEAFF	TGTGCCAGCAGCGAACAGGAGAACACTGAAGCTTTCTTT
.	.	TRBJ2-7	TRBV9	CASSVVVTAPVYEQYF	TGTGCCAGCAGCGTAGTGGTCACCGCGCCAGTGTACGAGCAGTACTTC
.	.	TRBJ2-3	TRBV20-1	CSASPQGSTDTQYF	TGCAGTGCTAGTCCTCAGGGGAGCACAGATACGCAGTATTTT
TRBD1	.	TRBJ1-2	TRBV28	CASSGAAGTVNYGYTF	TGTGCCAGCAGCGGAGCTGCCGGGACAGTAAACTATGGCTACACCTTC
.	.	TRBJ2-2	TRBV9	CASSKSYTGELFF	TGTGCCAGCAGCAAGTCGTACACCGGGGAGCTGTTTTTT
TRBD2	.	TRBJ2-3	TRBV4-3	CASSHGLARSDTQYF	TGCGCCAGCAGCCACGGACTAGCAAGATCGGATACGCAGTATTTT
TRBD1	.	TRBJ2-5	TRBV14	CASSQRTGQETQYF	TGTGCCAGCAGCCAACGGACAGGCCAAGAGACCCAGTACTTC
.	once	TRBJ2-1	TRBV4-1	CASSQTSVYNEQFF	TGCGCCAGCAGCCAAACTAGTGTTTACAATGAGCAGTTCTTC
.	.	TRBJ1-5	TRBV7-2	CASSLVSGGQPQHF	TGTGCCAGCAGCTTAGTAAGTGGGGGTCAGCCCCAGCATTTT
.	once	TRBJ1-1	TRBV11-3	CASSSRREAEAFF	TGTGCCAGCAGCTCCAGGAGGGAAGCTGAAGCTTTCTTT
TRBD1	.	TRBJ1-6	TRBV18	CASSPRTTGDGNSPLHF	TGTGCCAGCTCACCACGGACAACAGGGGACGGTAATTCACCCCTCCACTTT
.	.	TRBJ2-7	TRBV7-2	CASSLRRIYEQYF	TGTGCCAGCAGCTTAAGACGGATTTACGAGCAGTACTTC
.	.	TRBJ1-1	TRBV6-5	CASSYSNTLRGTEAFF	TGTGCCAGCAGTTACTCGAACACCCTACGGGGCACTGAAGCTTTCTTT
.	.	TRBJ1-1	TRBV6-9	CATNPPGVGVGAFF	TGTGCCACCAACCCCCCCGGAGTGGGAGTAGGAGCTTTCTTT